The T cell receptor (beta chain) under discussion was sequenced for a study of human T cells and chemical hapten exposure (TCRdb year 2021). Looking at the study overall: For sensitization, 2% DPC in acetone was applied to an approximately 2 cm by approximately 2 cm area of upper inner arm skin. Patients additionally received weekly therapeutic DPC doses to the scalp throughout the approximately 25-week study period. Patch tests used Finn chambers with 0.01% DPC on the upper back, scored after 6 days by International Contact Dermatitis Research Group standards. Most of the patients in the cohort were female, and the cohort covered alopecia areata with under or over 50% scalp involvement, alopecia totalis and alopecia universalis. Libraries were pooled for sequencing, and per-sample TCR yields varied mainly because of small differences in library volumes within the pool. This study followed changes in the peripheral blood TCR repertoire in vivo during primary and secondary sensitization of alopecia patients to the hapten diphenylcyclopropenone (DPC). Blood was sampled from patients pre-sensitization (week 0) and at 2, 6 and about 24 weeks after DPC sensitization. Approximately 28 alopecia patients gave blood for TCR sequencing at one to four time points (pre-sensitization, 2, 6 and 24 weeks).

The sample's time point label is to be understood as: patch test 2, 6 weeks after DPC sensitization. Read against the paper, the sample's treatment or condition label means: therapeutic diphenylcyclopropenone sensitization with weekly scalp DPC. Blood at each patch-test visit was drawn before the patch test was applied. To be eligible, patients had to be aged 18 to 70, diagnosed with alopecia and judged suitable for DPC therapy, while pregnant patients were excluded. Total RNA was extracted from unfractionated whole blood that had been collected in Tempus Blood RNA tubes. Looking up the germline V gene (reference sequence) yields CDR1 DFQATT and CDR2 SNEGSKA. The CDR3 has 11 amino acids, counting the end cysteine and phenylalanine. Of all the DNA, just the CDR3 is kept, 33 bases in frame from base 1. This clonotype has ten or more counts. Its antigen is still unknown. No much larger clone is present one base from it, and per-base qualities are unavailable.

Libraries were constructed by RACE. The sequencer listed for this sample is NextSeq 500. Library preparation attached unique molecular identifiers to individual cDNA molecules for quantitative, reproducible TCR counting. For every blood RNA sample, sequencing covered both the TCR alpha and TCR beta chains. The authors' pipeline ran thus. Samples had a median of about 96,000 TCRs, with a range from roughly 20,000 to 700,000. The Decombinator software suite was used to annotate V, J and CDR3 in the TCR reads. For the PS versus PT1 abundance plots, all samples were subsampled to the same number of TCRs (28,000). TCRs were defined as expanded if absent before sensitization and observed at least eight times at the 2-week time point. The public reads were reanalyzed by TCRdb: fastp trimming at Q25, MiXCR alignment, in-frame beta chains only. Under each unique CDR3 protein, matching rows form one entry showing the most common genes and DNA. None of the V and J calls come from the authors' own analysis; TCRdb made them. Counted in this sample were about 84,000 distinct CDR3 sequences; 10% of them appeared once. About 5% of the sample lies in the top ten.

What the work shows at the level of the full study, not this receptor alone: After repeated subsampling, changes were observed in the strength of the expansion versus patch-test correlation and in the threshold at which the correlation became significant. Alopecia, a presumed autoimmune disease, was present in all patients, so the immune response of the patients might differ from that of healthy individuals. DPC sensitization did not change the number of TCRs with a frequency above 1 in 1000, and there was no evidence of changes in global repertoire structure. Significantly more large CDR3 similarity clusters were formed by expanded TCRs than by pre-sensitization or healthy control sets, consistent with antigen-driven responses. A positive correlation was found between the number of PT1 expanded TCRs and patch test score, with significance reached at thresholds 8, 16 and 32 but not 4.

This sequence originates from a woman aged 45-65 years with alopecia areata. Some clones in this sample may be carry-over from other donors' samples. The specimen comprised whole blood, sampled in connection with sensitization to the hapten diphenylcyclopropenone (DPC). The rearranged segments are TRBV20-1 and TRBJ2-1; TRBD2 aligns with 8 central bases. CDR3 protein: CSGRAFNEQFF. The DNA sequence follows: TGCAGCGGGAGGGCCTTCAATGAGCAGTTCTTC.